This is a list of T cell receptor beta chains from one sample in a study of quantifying T cell responses using KT2 cells. TCRdb reprocessed the UMI-ligation and nested PCR reads with MiXCR, giving one entry per CDR3 protein. This table holds tens of thousands of distinct CDR3 sequences, less than 7.5% found once. Sequencing used PBMCs spiked with cells of the T cell clone KT2. The receptors come from a human donor. Both conserved end residues are part of each CDR3. A D gene is named only where the DNA matches it firmly. Expanded clones are given a class, and other clones once, few, many or no size at all.

V: TRBV2
size: many
J: TRBJ2-5
D: TRBD1
CDR3: CASSDLRQGPQETQYF
DNA: TGTGCCAGCAGTGACCTAAGACAGGGTCCTCAAGAGACCCAGTACTTC

V: TRBV16
size: NA
J: TRBJ1-4
D: NA
CDR3: CASSQSVTGPNEKLFF
DNA: TGTGCCAGCAGCCAATCCGTAACAGGCCCGAATGAAAAACTGTTTTTT

V: TRBV12-3/TRBV12-4
size: many
J: TRBJ1-4
D: TRBD1
CDR3: CASKRQGAFEKLFF
DNA: TGTGCCAGCAAAAGACAGGGGGCTTTTGAAAAACTGTTTTTT

V: TRBV28
size: medium-sized
J: TRBJ1-5
D: NA
CDR3: CASSLGAGSVQPQHF
DNA: TGTGCCAGCAGTTTAGGGGCAGGGTCGGTTCAGCCCCAGCATTTT

V: TRBV14
size: many
J: TRBJ1-1
D: NA
CDR3: CASSRVQLNTEAFF
DNA: TGTGCCAGCAGCCGAGTACAGTTGAACACTGAAGCTTTCTTT

V: TRBV15
size: NA
J: TRBJ2-5
D: TRBD2
CDR3: CATRWGTSEQETQYF
DNA: TGTGCCACCCGCTGGGGGACTAGCGAACAAGAGACCCAGTACTTC

V: TRBV7-2
size: many
J: TRBJ2-7
D: NA
CDR3: CASSFDRYGSSYEQYF
DNA: TGTGCCAGCAGCTTCGACCGGTACGGGAGCTCCTACGAGCAGTACTTC

V: TRBV24-1
size: many
J: TRBJ1-5
D: NA
CDR3: CATGPDSSNQPQHF
DNA: TGTGCCACCGGGCCAGACTCTAGCAATCAGCCCCAGCATTTT

V: TRBV6-5
size: NA
J: TRBJ2-1
D: TRBD2
CDR3: CASSSIHWTSGEGYTYNEQFF
DNA: TGTGCCAGCAGTTCCATCCATTGGACTAGCGGGGAGGGTTATACCTACAATGAGCAGTTCTTC

V: TRBV9
size: many
J: TRBJ1-2
D: TRBD1
CDR3: CASSETGNYGYTF
DNA: TGTGCCAGCAGCGAGACAGGGAACTATGGCTACACCTTC

V: TRBV11-3
size: few
J: TRBJ1-2
D: NA
CDR3: CASSSSTNYGYTF
DNA: TGTGCCAGCAGCTCTAGTACTAACTATGGCTACACCTTC

V: TRBV5-1
size: NA
J: TRBJ2-2
D: TRBD2
CDR3: CASSFTSGNTGELFF
DNA: TGCGCCAGCAGCTTCACTAGCGGGAACACCGGGGAGCTGTTTTTT

V: TRBV3-1
size: many
J: TRBJ2-1
D: TRBD2
CDR3: CASSRTSGNEQFF
DNA: TGTGCCAGCAGCCGGACTAGCGGCAATGAGCAGTTCTTC

V: TRBV29-1
size: many
J: TRBJ2-3
D: TRBD2
CDR3: CSVGGGSSDTQYF
DNA: TGCAGCGTTGGAGGCGGGAGTTCAGATACGCAGTATTTT

V: TRBV12-5
size: many
J: TRBJ1-5
D: NA
CDR3: CASVFSGRKGLGSNQPQHF
DNA: TGTGCTAGTGTTTTTTCGGGACGTAAGGGGTTGGGGAGCAATCAGCCCCAGCATTTT

V: TRBV11-2
size: NA
J: TRBJ1-1
D: NA
CDR3: CASSLVSTEAFF
DNA: TGTGCCAGCAGCTTAGTGTCCACTGAAGCTTTCTTT

V: TRBV20-1
size: many
J: TRBJ2-1
D: TRBD2
CDR3: CSARDHPWGGPDEQFF
DNA: TGCAGTGCTAGAGATCACCCTTGGGGAGGGCCGGATGAGCAGTTCTTC

V: TRBV14
size: once
J: TRBJ2-7
D: NA
CDR3: CASSRHGLYEQYF
DNA: TGTGCCAGCAGCCGCCACGGTCTCTACGAGCAGTACTTC

V: TRBV2
size: NA
J: TRBJ2-7
D: NA
CDR3: CASSAHRGGSYEQYF
DNA: TGTGCCAGCAGTGCTCACCGCGGAGGGTCGTACGAGCAGTACTTC

V: TRBV30
size: NA
J: TRBJ2-7
D: TRBD2
CDR3: CAWRGTSGEQYF
DNA: TGTGCCTGGAGGGGGACTAGTGGCGAGCAGTACTTC

V: TRBV7-8
size: NA
J: TRBJ2-2
D: TRBD1
CDR3: CASSFSRGRETGELFF
DNA: TGTGCCAGCAGCTTCAGCAGGGGGAGAGAGACCGGGGAGCTGTTTTTT

V: TRBV3-1
size: few
J: TRBJ2-3
D: NA
CDR3: CASGWDHTDTQYF
DNA: TGTGCCAGCGGTTGGGACCACACAGATACGCAGTATTTT

V: TRBV7-3
size: many
J: TRBJ1-2
D: NA
CDR3: CASSLNPSTGLNYGYTF
DNA: TGTGCCAGCAGCTTAAACCCGTCGACAGGACTGAACTATGGCTACACCTTC

V: TRBV12-3/TRBV12-4
size: many
J: TRBJ1-2
D: NA
CDR3: CASSLFRGSDGYTF
DNA: TGTGCCAGCAGTTTATTCAGAGGGTCAGATGGCTACACCTTC

V: TRBV7-7
size: many
J: TRBJ1-1
D: NA
CDR3: CASSLSGSTEAFF
DNA: TGTGCCAGCAGCTTAAGTGGATCCACTGAAGCTTTCTTT